The rows below give T cell receptor beta chains drawn from one sample of a study of OX40 agonist ivuxolimab in advanced cancers. Assay: immunoSEQ multiplex PCR; the TCRdb copy retains only in-frame clones and omits some. The sample carries 65,000 to 95,000 clones, roughly 87% recorded once. The specimen comprised CD4+ or CD8+ T cells sorted from blood, sampled in a trial of the OX40 agonist ivuxolimab. The receptors were sampled from an adult with an advanced solid tumor such as melanoma, head and neck, liver or kidney cancer. The CDR3 runs from the conserved cysteine through the conserved F or W. The order of the fields is V gene, D gene, clone size, J gene, CDR3 DNA, CDR3 protein. The D gene is left open where the match is weak. Where a row states a size, it is once, few, many or the class of an expanded clone; other rows omit it.

>TRBV5-1|TRBD1|NA|TRBJ1-3
TGCGCCAGCAGCGAGCGAGGACAGGCCTCTGGAAACACCATATATTTT
CASSERGQASGNTIYF
>TRBV27|NA|NA|TRBJ1-3
TGTGCCAGCAGTAGCCCCTTTTCTGGAAACACCATATATTTT
CASSSPFSGNTIYF
>TRBV14|NA|NA|TRBJ2-3
TGTGCCAGCAGCCAACGGCTCCGCACAGATACGCAGTATTTT
CASSQRLRTDTQYF
>TRBV7-3|NA|NA|TRBJ1-2
TGTGCCAGCAGCTTACTCCCCGGGGGCGCCGACGACTACACCTTC
CASSLLPGGADDYTF
>TRBV28|NA|NA|TRBJ2-7
TGTGCCAGCAGTTTATTCGTCGGGACACAACCCTACGAGCAGTACTTC
CASSLFVGTQPYEQYF
>TRBV5-8|NA|NA|TRBJ2-2
TGTGCCAGCAGCTTGGGCACACTTAACACCGGGGAGCTGTTTTTT
CASSLGTLNTGELFF
>TRBV10-1|NA|NA|TRBJ1-2
TGCGCCAGCAGTGAAGACCCCTATAGTGGCTACACCTTC
CASSEDPYSGYTF
>TRBV7-8|NA|NA|TRBJ1-6
TGTGCCAGCAGCTTACGATCCACCCTCCACTTT
CASSLRSTLHF
>TRBV28|NA|NA|TRBJ2-6
TGTGCCAGCAGTTTGGTGGGAAAGGGGGCTGGGGCCAACGTCCTGACTTTC
CASSLVGKGAGANVLTF
>TRBV2|NA|few|TRBJ1-2
TGTGCCAGCGGCGAGTCCGCGAAGCAGTATGGCTACACCTTC
CASGESAKQYGYTF
>TRBV19|NA|few|TRBJ2-7
TGTGCCAGGCTGGGGTGTACGGTAACCTACGAGCAGTACTTC
CARLGCTVTYEQYF
>TRBV28|TRBD1|once|TRBJ1-4
TGTGCCAGCAGTCCCACAGGGGGTCTTAATGAAAAACTGTTTTTT
CASSPTGGLNEKLFF
>TRBV19|NA|once|TRBJ1-2
TGTGCCAGTAGTATAGTTGCGGGGAGAAAGGGCTATGGCTACACCTTC
CASSIVAGRKGYGYTF
>TRBV5-8|TRBD1|NA|TRBJ1-1
TGTGCCAGCAGTTACGGACAGGGGTGGGCTTTCTTT
CASSYGQGWAFF
>TRBV5-1|NA|NA|TRBJ2-2
TGCGCCAGCAGCTTTTACGACTTGGGGCGGACCGGGGAGCTGTTTTTT
CASSFYDLGRTGELFF
>TRBV7-2|NA|NA|TRBJ2-6
TGTGCCAGCAGCATATCTGGGGCCAACGTCCTGACTTTC
CASSISGANVLTF
>TRBV19|NA|NA|TRBJ2-2
TGTGCCAGTGCATTTCAGGCGTTCACCGGGGAGCTGTTTTTT
CASAFQAFTGELFF
>TRBV6-5|NA|NA|TRBJ1-5
TGTGCCAGCAAAGCAGGGAATCAGCCCCAGCATTTT
CASKAGNQPQHF
>TRBV7-8|NA|NA|TRBJ1-5
TGTGCCAGCACCGCCACCCGGGGTCCCCCAGGAGGCAATCAGCCCCAGCATTTT
CASTATRGPPGGNQPQHF
>TRBV6-1|TRBD1|NA|TRBJ2-2
TGTGCCAGCAGCGAAACAGGGGTCGCGAACACCGGGGAGCTGTTTTTT
CASSETGVANTGELFF
>TRBV9|TRBD1|NA|TRBJ2-1
TGTGCCAGCAGTCGACAGGGGTATGAGCAGTTCTTC
CASSRQGYEQFF
>TRBV18|NA|NA|TRBJ1-1
TGTGCCAGCTCACCTCGGGACTGGGGCACTGAAGCTTTCTTT
CASSPRDWGTEAFF
>TRBV18|NA|NA|TRBJ2-6
TGTGCCAGCTCACCGGGATTACCTGGGGCCAACGTCCTGACTTTC
CASSPGLPGANVLTF
>TRBV5-1|NA|NA|TRBJ2-3
TGCGCCAGCAGCTGGGGACTGCGCACAGATACGCAGTATTTT
CASSWGLRTDTQYF
>TRBV27|NA|NA|TRBJ1-5
TGTGCCAGCAGTAACGGAAATCAGCCCCAGCATTTT
CASSNGNQPQHF
>TRBV14|NA|NA|TRBJ1-4
TGTGCCAGCAGCCAAGTCGGGACAAGGGGGGAAAAACTGTTTTTT
CASSQVGTRGEKLFF